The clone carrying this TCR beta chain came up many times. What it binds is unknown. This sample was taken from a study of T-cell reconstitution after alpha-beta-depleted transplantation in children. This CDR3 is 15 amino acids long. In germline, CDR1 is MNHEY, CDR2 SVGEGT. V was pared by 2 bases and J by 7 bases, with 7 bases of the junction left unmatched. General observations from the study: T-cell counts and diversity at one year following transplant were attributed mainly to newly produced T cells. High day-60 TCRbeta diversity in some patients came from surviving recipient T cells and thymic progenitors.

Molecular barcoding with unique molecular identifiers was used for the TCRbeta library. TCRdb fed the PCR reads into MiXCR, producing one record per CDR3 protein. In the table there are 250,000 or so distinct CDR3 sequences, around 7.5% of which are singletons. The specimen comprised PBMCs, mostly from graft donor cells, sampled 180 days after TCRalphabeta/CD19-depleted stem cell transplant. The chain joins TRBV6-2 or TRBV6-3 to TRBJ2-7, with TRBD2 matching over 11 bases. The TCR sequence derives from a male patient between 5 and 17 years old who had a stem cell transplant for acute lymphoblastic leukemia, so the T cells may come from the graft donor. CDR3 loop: CASSYVTSGTREQYF. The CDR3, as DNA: TGTGCCAGCAGTTACGTGACTAGCGGGACAAGGGAGCAGTACTTC.